These 23 T cell receptor beta chains were sequenced from one sample in a study of T-cell memory formation after mild COVID-19. TCRdb ran MiXCR on the 5' RACE reads and lists one entry per CDR3 protein. The repertoire holds around 300,000 distinct CDR3 sequences, with roughly 15% as singletons. Sequencing was done on a sample of PBMCs or a T cell subset sorted from them (not recorded which). The receptors stem from a man between 18 and 29 years old who had mild COVID-19 (a few samples of this study predate the infection). Cell type and time point are not known.

This clonotype was counted between two and nine times. The V call is TRBV10-1, the J call TRBJ2-1; D is possibly TRBD1 or TRBD2 (6 bases each). The CDR3 spans 14 residues. In germline, CDR1 is WNHNN, CDR2 SYGVQD (reference sequence). The V gene lost 4 bases and the J gene lost 2 bases, with 9 bases spanning the gap. The chain's CDR3 is CASSAGATYNEQFF. The CDR3 DNA reads as TGCGCCAGCAGTGCGGGGGCAACCTACAATGAGCAGTTCTTC.

This clonotype appeared many times. This chain links TRBV10-3 with TRBJ2-5; no firm D call. The germline V gene has CDR1 ENHRY and CDR2 SYGVKD. The CDR3 loop spans 11 amino acids. V lost 3 bases to trimming and J lost 8 bases, with 7 bases between them. CDR3 coding DNA: TGTGCCATCAGTGATGGGTTAACCCAGTACTTC. Translating gives CAISDGLTQYF.

The rearrangement joins TRBV23-1 to TRBJ2-3, with D hard to call. TRBV23-1 has ORF status, its function being uncertain. V was shortened by 8 bases and J by 3 bases, with 18 bases between the two germline ends. This CDR3 spans 15 amino acids. The CDR3: CASPDLNSSTDTQYF. The CDR3 DNA follows: TGCGCCAGCCCTGACCTCAACTCAAGTACAGATACGCAGTATTTT.

As DNA, the CDR3 is TGTGCCAGCCGGGAGGGTACCCCTTTCAATGAGCAGTTCTTC. It yields the protein CASREGTPFNEQFF. The chain uses TRBV7-9 and TRBJ2-1, with 8 bases that match TRBD2. With 8 bases clipped from V and 6 bases from J, the junction kept 9 bases outside the gene matches. The CDR3 has 14 amino acids. CDR1 is SEHNR and CDR2 is FQNEAQ in the germline V gene (reference sequence).

This clonotype was seen more than once but under ten times. This chain links TRBV7-9 with TRBJ2-5; 9 bases fit TRBD2. Per germline, CDR1 SEHNR and CDR2 FQNEAQ (reference sequence). This CDR3 has 16 residues. The V and J ends lost 7 bases and 5 bases, in that order; junction bases with no gene match: 14. DNA for the CDR3: TGTGCCAGCACCAGGGATAATAGCGGGGGCTTCGAGACCCAGTACTTC. It encodes CASTRDNSGGFETQYF.

V is TRBV12-3 or TRBV12-4 and J is TRBJ1-5; D is uncertain. This CDR3 region has 13 residues. Trimming cost V 3 bases and J 3 bases, with 6 bases left between them. CDR3 sequence: CASSLVVNQPQHF. CDR3 in DNA: TGTGCCAGCAGTTTGGTGGTCAATCAGCCCCAGCATTTT.

This chain uses TRBV2 with TRBJ2-2; tentative D call: TRBD2 (6 bases). CDR1 is SNHLY, CDR2 FYNNEI, per germline. The CDR3 length is 16 residues. V was shortened by 6 bases and J by 0 bases, with 14 bases between the two germline ends. Written as DNA, the CDR3 is TGTGCCAGCAGCGGGGGTCCTACTGCGAACACCGGGGAGCTGTTTTTT. This gives the protein CASSGGPTANTGELFF.

This clonotype was recorded a few times. The chain employs TRBV15 and TRBJ1-1; unclear D gene. V was pared by 0 bases and J by 6 bases, with 8 bases between. The CDR3 consists of 13 residues. The germline gives CDR1 LNHNV, CDR2 YYDKDF (reference sequence). The CDR3 sequence: CATSRDPSPEAFF. The CDR3 coding sequence is TGTGCCACCAGCAGAGATCCCTCGCCTGAAGCTTTCTTT. Full variable domain (missing parts from reference TRBV15 and TRBJ1-1): DAMVIQNPRYQVTQFGKPVTLSCSQTLNHNVMYWYQQKSSQAPKLLFHYYDKDFNNEADTPDNFQSRRPNTSFCFLDIRSPGLGDTAMYLCATSRDPSPEAFFGQGTRLTVV.

In this sample, this clonotype turned up many times. This chain connects TRBV12-3 or TRBV12-4 to TRBJ2-3, with 7 nucleotides matching TRBD2. With 4 bases clipped from V and 5 bases from J, the junction kept 18 bases outside the gene matches. The CDR3 length is 18 residues. CDR3 residues: CASSSFDPWGGTQDTQYF. In nucleotides, the CDR3 is TGTGCCAGCAGTTCTTTTGACCCTTGGGGGGGGACTCAAGATACGCAGTATTTT.

V usage is TRBV2 and J usage is TRBJ2-5; 9 positions agree with TRBD2. The length of the CDR3 is 15 residues. In germline, CDR1 is SNHLY, CDR2 FYNNEI. J lost 5 bases, V lost 7 bases, and 11 bases had no gene match. In nucleotides, the CDR3 is TGTGCCAGCACTCTTGGGGTAGCGGGGGTTGAGACCCAGTACTTC. Translating it yields CASTLGVAGVETQYF.

The DNA for the CDR3 is TGTGCCTGGGACCGGGACAGGGGTTCCTACGAGCAGTACTTC. Amino acid sequence: CAWDRDRGSYEQYF. The J gene is TRBJ2-7, the V gene TRBV30; 10 bases are a match to TRBD1. The CDR3 consists of 14 residues. After removal of 5 bases from V and 1 base from J, the junction contained 5 bases not matched to a gene. Germline V gene lookup returns CDR1 GTSNPN and CDR2 SVGIG (reference sequence).

Only a few counts were recorded for this clonotype. The chain has TRBV5-1 and TRBJ2-7; 8 nucleotides agree with TRBD2. The V segment lost 0 bases and the J segment 0 bases; nucleotides outside the gene matches: 8. CDR1 is SGHRS, CDR2 YFSETQ, per germline. The CDR3 is 17 residues long. CDR3 bases: TGCGCCAGCAGCTTGGCGTCCGCGGGGGGCTACTCCTACGAGCAGTACTTC. Its translation is CASSLASAGGYSYEQYF.

This clonotype was detected many times. The chain couples TRBV5-1 to TRBJ2-1, with 13 positions matching TRBD2. This CDR3 is built from 14 residues. Trimming cost V 7 bases and J 7 bases; bases outside gene matches: 5. The V gene's germline CDR1 is SGHRS and CDR2 YFSETQ. This chain's CDR3 is CASDRGLAGNEQFF. The DNA for the CDR3 is TGCGCCAGCGACCGGGGACTAGCGGGGAATGAGCAGTTCTTC.

The rearrangement uses TRBV10-1 and TRBJ2-1, with 7 bases identical to TRBD1. CDR1 is WNHNN, CDR2 SYGVQD, per germline (reference sequence). Trimming removed 5 bases from V and 6 bases from J; junction bases left unmatched: 4. The CDR3 is made up of 13 amino acids. The CDR3: CASSSGQTNEQFF. CDR3 bases: TGCGCCAGCAGTTCGGGACAGACCAATGAGCAGTTCTTC.

The rearrangement links TRBV7-9 to TRBJ2-7, with D possibly TRBD1 on 5 matching bases. The CDR3 covers 13 residues. Germline lookup yields CDR1 SEHNR and CDR2 FQNEAQ (reference sequence). The V and J ends lost 6 bases and 5 bases respectively, with 14 bases between them. The CDR3: CASRASQGHEQYF. The CDR3 DNA follows: TGTGCCAGCAGGGCCAGTCAGGGCCACGAGCAGTACTTC.

This clonotype was seen a handful of times. This rearrangement joins TRBV5-5 to TRBJ2-5; D may be TRBD1 (5 bases). V was shortened by 3 bases and J by 3 bases, with 9 bases between the two germline ends. Germline CDR1 reads SGHKS; CDR2 reads YYEKEE (reference sequence). This CDR3 spans 13 amino acids. CDR3 sequence reads: CASSWGWEETQYF. As DNA, the CDR3 is TGTGCCAGCAGCTGGGGCTGGGAAGAGACCCAGTACTTC.

This clonotype was detected many times. The rearrangement uses TRBV5-1 and TRBJ2-7; TRBD2 is a possible D gene (5 bases). This CDR3 comprises 15 residues. CDR1 is SGHRS and CDR2 is YFSETQ in the germline V gene. V shed 0 bases and J shed 5 bases, with 15 bases lying between them. In DNA, the CDR3 is TGCGCCAGCAGCTTGGTAGGCCAACCGGAGGACGAGCAGTACTTC. Encoded protein: CASSLVGQPEDEQYF.

The V gene is TRBV20-1, the J gene TRBJ1-4; 7 bases align to TRBD1. Germline CDR1 and CDR2: DFQATT and SNEGSKA (reference sequence). CDR3 size: 16 residues. J gave up 4 bases and V 0 bases, and 8 bases lay outside the gene matches. The CDR3 sequence is CSARDTRGQYNEKLFF. In nucleotides, the CDR3 is TGCAGTGCTAGAGACACAAGGGGACAGTATAATGAAAAACTGTTTTTT.

V and J are TRBV10-3 and TRBJ2-3; 8 bases match TRBD2. With 4 bases clipped from V and 3 bases from J, the junction kept 3 bases outside the gene matches. The length of the CDR3 is 14 residues. The germline V gene encodes CDR1 ENHRY and CDR2 SYGVKD. The CDR3 region has the DNA TGTGCCATCAGTGCGCGGGGGGTGACAGATACGCAGTATTTT. Protein: CAISARGVTDTQYF.

This clonotype was seen a handful of times. The rearrangement uses TRBV7-2 and TRBJ1-2; D gene uncertain. The V and J ends lost 0 bases and 3 bases respectively, with 8 bases between them. The CDR3 is 14 residues long. Germline V gene data show CDR1 as SGHTA and CDR2 as FQGNSA. The CDR3 DNA reads as TGTGCCAGCAGCTTAGCTAGCGGACACTATGGCTACACCTTC. Translation: CASSLASGHYGYTF.

This chain links TRBV12-3 or TRBV12-4 with TRBJ2-5; 10 bases match TRBD2. The CDR3 contains 15 residues. The V and J ends lost 2 bases and 3 bases, in that order; junction bases with no gene match: 3. CDR3 residues: CASSLSLAGEETQYF. CDR3 DNA sequence: TGTGCCAGCAGTTTATCCCTAGCGGGGGAAGAGACCCAGTACTTC.

This clonotype was found a few times. This sequence joins TRBV4-1 and TRBJ2-2; the D gene is possibly TRBD1 (6 bases). Germline lookup yields CDR1 MGHRA and CDR2 YSYEKL. CDR3 length equals 16 residues. V dropped 2 bases and J dropped 1 base, with 11 bases sitting between them. CDR3 region: CASSQLSGQNTGELFF. The CDR3 region has the DNA TGCGCCAGCAGCCAACTTTCGGGACAGAACACCGGGGAGCTGTTTTTT.

This clonotype has a handful of counts. This chain joins TRBV12-3 or TRBV12-4 and TRBJ2-5, with TRBD2 matching 8 bases. The CDR3 runs 15 residues. Trimming took 7 bases from V and 1 from J; bases not matched to a gene: 8. The CDR3 DNA reads as TGTGCCAGCAATCCGAGCGGGGGATCCCAAGAGACCCAGTACTTC. Its translation is CASNPSGGSQETQYF.